Each of the 22 T cell receptor beta chains below was sequenced from the same sample in a study of T-cell reconstitution after alpha-beta-depleted transplantation in children. Study-wide results and caveats: When one year had passed after transplant, most T-cell counts and diversity came from newly produced T cells.

Their recognized antigens are unknown. For TCRbeta, the library was prepared with unique molecular identifiers. One entry per CDR3 protein, called by TCRdb with MiXCR from the PCR reads. The sample contains a few hundred thousand distinct CDR3 sequences, just over 7.5% of which appear only once. The source was peripheral blood, collected 360 days after TCRalphabeta/CD19-depleted stem cell transplant. The receptors were gathered from a female patient under 10 years old who had a stem cell transplant for Fanconi anemia, so the T cells may come from the graft donor.

The sample holds a few counts of this clonotype. The chain has TRBV2 and TRBJ1-6; D is possibly TRBD1 (6 bases). CDR1 and CDR2 (germline): SNHLY, FYNNEI. The CDR3 totals 13 residues. Between the trimmed V and J ends, which lost 4 bases and 8 bases, there was a span of 9 bases. The DNA for the CDR3 is TGTGCCAGCAGTGTTGAGGGGGATTCACCCCTCCACTTT. It yields the protein CASSVEGDSPLHF.

This clonotype appeared a few times. This chain connects TRBV18 to TRBJ2-5, with unresolved D. V lost 4 bases and J lost 3, with 18 bases in between. Germline CDR1 is KGHSH and CDR2 is LQKENI. This CDR3 spans 16 amino acids. CDR3 DNA sequence: TGTGCCAGCTCACAAATCCCAAGTACCGGCAAAGAGACCCAGTACTTC. Protein product: CASSQIPSTGKETQYF.

This clonotype was detected many times. The chain employs TRBV29-1 and TRBJ2-5, with a weak D call TRBD2 (5 bases). The germline V gene has CDR1 SQVTM and CDR2 ANQGSEA. The CDR3 is 12 amino acids. Trimming cost V 6 bases and J 4 bases, with 12 bases left between them. The CDR3 nucleotides read TGCAGCGTAGTCCCGGGATTAGAGACCCAGTACTTC. Protein sequence: CSVVPGLETQYF.

This clonotype has at least ten counts. The chain couples TRBV7-3 to TRBJ2-7; possible D gene TRBD1, 6 bases. CDR1 is SGHTA, CDR2 FQGTGA, per germline. Trimming left V 6 bases short and J 0 bases short, with 21 bases between. The CDR3 has 17 amino acids. CDR3 in amino acids: CASRIGRGRTVSYEQYF. The DNA for the CDR3 is TGTGCCAGCAGGATTGGCAGGGGCCGCACAGTCTCCTACGAGCAGTACTTC. The variable domain in full, completed from reference TRBV7-3 and TRBJ2-7, reads GAGVSQTPSNKVTEKGKYVELRCDPISGHTALYWYRQSLGQGPEFLIYFQGTGAADDSGLPNDRFFAVRPEGSVSTLKIQRTERGDSAVYLCASRIGRGRTVSYEQYFGPGTRLTVT.

This clonotype was observed at least ten times. The rearrangement uses TRBV28 and TRBJ2-3; perhaps TRBD1 as D (6 bases). The CDR3 runs 16 residues. Looked up from germline, CDR1 is MDHEN and CDR2 is SYDVKM. Trimming stripped 6 bases from V and 0 bases from J, with 16 bases between. The CDR3, as DNA: TGTGCCAGCAGCAATACAGGGAAGGGGAGCACAGATACGCAGTATTTT. Amino acid sequence: CASSNTGKGSTDTQYF.

This clonotype was picked up many times. V and J are TRBV4-3 and TRBJ2-1; the match to TRBD2 covers 7 bases. The germline V gene has CDR1 LGHNA and CDR2 YSLEER. The junction had 6 bases not matched to a gene; V was cut back by 0 bases and J by 1 base. This CDR3 spans 17 amino acids. The chain's CDR3 is CASSQDLFGGSYNEQFF. For the CDR3, the DNA is TGCGCCAGCAGCCAAGATCTTTTCGGGGGGTCCTACAATGAGCAGTTCTTC.

This clonotype was seen at least ten times. The rearrangement joins TRBV7-9 to TRBJ2-1; D is unclear. The ends were cut back, 6 bases at V and 6 bases at J, with 18 bases in the middle. The CDR3 covers 15 residues. The germline V gene encodes CDR1 SEHNR and CDR2 FQNEAQ (reference sequence). The CDR3 DNA reads TGTGCCAGCAGGCTAGAGCAATATCTCTCCAATGAGCAGTTCTTC. As protein: CASRLEQYLSNEQFF.

In its sample, this clonotype was seen a few times. This sequence joins TRBV20-1 and TRBJ2-7; no clear D gene. The germline V gene encodes CDR1 DFQATT and CDR2 SNEGSKA (reference sequence). V lost 2 bases to trimming and J lost 1 base, with 6 bases between them. The CDR3 sequence is 12 residues long. CDR3 sequence (DNA): TGCAGTGCTAGACAGGATTCCTACGAGCAGTACTTC. Its protein is CSARQDSYEQYF.

This clonotype was seen repeatedly, ten times or more. This chain joins TRBV11-2 and TRBJ2-1, with 7 bases that match TRBD2. Trimming cost V 5 bases and J 2 bases; bases outside gene matches: 6. This CDR3 is 15 amino acids long. Germline assignment: CDR1 SGHAT and CDR2 FQNNGV. The DNA for the CDR3 is TGTGCCAGCAGCCCCCAGCGGGGACCCTACAATGAGCAGTTCTTC. Its translation is CASSPQRGPYNEQFF.

This clonotype was picked up one time. In this CDR3 the conserved last residue, phenylalanine or tryptophan, is missing, so a read error is likely. CDR3 in DNA: TGTGCCAGCAGCCAAGAAACAGTTCGTAACTATGGCTACACCTCC. Its translation is CASSQETVRNYGYTS. The rearrangement links TRBV4-2 to TRBJ1-2; D gene uncertain. Deletions cut 0 bases from V and 1 base from J, with 9 bases between. The V gene's germline CDR1 is LGHNA and CDR2 YNFKEQ. This CDR3 contains 15 residues.

This clonotype was seen many times. This rearrangement joins TRBV4-2 to TRBJ2-1, with 9 nucleotides matching TRBD2. CDR1 and CDR2 (germline): LGHNA, YNFKEQ. V shed 1 base and J 6 bases; nucleotides not matched to a gene: 7. This CDR3 region has 16 residues. CDR3 sequence (DNA): TGTGCCAGCAGCCAAGTTAGGCCTAGCGGGGTCAATGAGCAGTTCTTC. Encoded protein: CASSQVRPSGVNEQFF.

This clonotype was recorded many times. This sequence joins TRBV5-1 and TRBJ1-4, with 7 nucleotides matching TRBD1. V was clipped by 3 bases and J by 4 bases; unmatched bases: 6. The CDR3 extends over 15 amino acids. Germline values: CDR1 SGHRS, CDR2 YFSETQ. The CDR3 sequence: CASSSPDRSNEKLFF. The CDR3 nucleotides are TGCGCCAGCAGCTCGCCGGACAGGAGTAATGAAAAACTGTTTTTT.

The chain employs TRBV27 and TRBJ2-7, with TRBD1 matching over 12 bases. The CDR3 contains 15 residues. Germline assignment: CDR1 MNHEY and CDR2 SMNVEV (reference sequence). V dropped 6 bases and J dropped 7; count of bases not matched to a gene: 10. The CDR3 is CASRMRGQGAGEQYF. Here the CDR3 DNA reads TGTGCCAGCAGGATGAGGGGACAGGGGGCGGGGGAGCAGTACTTC.

The chain couples TRBV27 to TRBJ1-2; no reliable D call. This CDR3 has 16 amino acids. Germline lookup yields CDR1 MNHEY and CDR2 SMNVEV (reference sequence). Trimming took 2 bases from V and 4 from J, leaving 17 bases between them. This chain's CDR3 is CASSLNDALGVYGYTF. The CDR3 coding sequence is TGTGCCAGCAGTTTAAACGACGCTCTTGGGGTCTATGGCTACACCTTC.

This clonotype was found a few times. The chain is built from TRBV13 and TRBJ1-1, with TRBD1 matching 7 bases. The junction had 12 bases not matched to a gene; V was cut back by 3 bases and J by 11 bases. Germline CDR1 reads PRHDT; CDR2 reads FYEKMQ (reference sequence). This CDR3 is built from 14 residues. In nucleotides, the CDR3 is TGTGCCAGCAGCTTGTGGGACAGCGGGCCTATGGCTTTCTTT. Residues: CASSLWDSGPMAFF. The variable domain in full, with the rest retrieved from reference TRBV13 and TRBJ1-1, is AAGVIQSPRHLIKEKRETATLKCYPIPRHDTVYWYQQGPGQDPQFLISFYEKMQSDKGSIPDRFSAQQFSDYHSELNMSSLELGDSALYFCASSLWDSGPMAFFGQGTRLTVV.

In its sample, this clonotype was seen many times. The chain joins TRBV9 to TRBJ2-3; 11 bases are a match to TRBD2. V gave up 2 bases and J gave up 2 bases; unmatched junction bases: 7. The CDR3 spans 17 residues. CDR1 SGDLS and CDR2 YYNGEE come from the germline V gene. CDR3 loop: CASSVSGTSGNTDTQYF. The CDR3 DNA sequence: TGTGCCAGCAGCGTGTCTGGGACTAGCGGAAACACAGATACGCAGTATTTT.

Many counts were recorded for this clonotype. J is TRBJ2-1 and V is TRBV12-3 or TRBV12-4; TRBD1 agrees at 7 bases. This CDR3 comprises 17 residues. Trimming cost V 4 bases and J 3 bases; bases outside gene matches: 12. The CDR3 DNA follows: TGTGCCAGCAGTTCACACAGACAGGGTGTGGGCTACAATGAGCAGTTCTTC. This encodes CASSSHRQGVGYNEQFF.

At least ten counts were recorded for this clonotype. V gene TRBV9 combines with J gene TRBJ2-1; D not certain. The CDR3 sequence is 13 residues long. From germline, CDR1 is SGDLS and CDR2 YYNGEE. V gave up 1 base and J gave up 4 bases, with 6 bases separating them. The CDR3 protein is CASSVTAYNEQFF. CDR3 in DNA: TGTGCCAGCAGCGTAACAGCTTACAATGAGCAGTTCTTC.

This clonotype was seen ten or more times. J is TRBJ2-7 and V is TRBV5-1; 9 bases align to TRBD1. With V trimmed by 5 bases and J by 2 bases, 11 bases remained unmatched. CDR3 size: 16 residues. Germline V CDR1 and CDR2: SGHRS, YFSETQ. The CDR3 nucleotides read TGCGCCAGCAGGTCGACAGGGGGGGAGGCAACCTACGAGCAGTACTTC. As protein: CASRSTGGEATYEQYF.

Ten or more counts support this clonotype. The CDR3 sequence is CASSFGRGLDTQYF. The CDR3 DNA is TGTGCCAGCAGTTTCGGTAGGGGTTTGGATACGCAGTATTTT. The chain couples TRBV12-3 or TRBV12-4 to TRBJ2-3, with D perhaps matching TRBD1 (5 bases). CDR3 length equals 14 residues. V was cut by 3 bases and J by 6 bases, with 13 bases left in between.

This clonotype was seen a few times. The CDR3: CASSAFGGDTEAFF. As DNA, the CDR3 is TGTGCCAGCAGTGCTTTCGGGGGAGACACTGAAGCTTTCTTT. The chain has TRBV2 and TRBJ1-1, with D possibly being TRBD1 (5 bases). Trimming took 4 bases from V and 3 from J, leaving 12 bases between them. Germline V gene data show CDR1 as SNHLY and CDR2 as FYNNEI. The CDR3 length is 14 residues.

The sample holds many counts of this clonotype. This chain uses TRBV28 with TRBJ1-1; 9 bases are shared with TRBD1. Losses at the gene ends were 2 bases for V and 7 bases for J; bases not matched to a gene: 5. Germline V gene data show CDR1 as MDHEN and CDR2 as SYDVKM. The CDR3 has 14 residues. Here the CDR3 reads CASSLADRGDEAFF. For the CDR3, the DNA is TGTGCCAGCAGTTTAGCCGACAGGGGGGATGAAGCTTTCTTT.